Listed below are T cell receptor beta chains from one sample, sequenced in a study of neurological immune-mediated disorders. MiXCR, run by TCRdb on the 5' RACE reads, gives a single entry per CDR3 protein. The sample lists approximately 30,000 distinct CDR3 sequences; under 5% were seen once. The sample comprised CD4+ T cells from blood. Every receptor here comes from a woman aged 40 to 55 in good health. CDR3s include the opening cysteine and the closing phenylalanine or tryptophan. D genes are given only for firm matches. The size entry gives how often the clone was seen (once, few, many) or a class if it is expanded.

V: TRBV28; J: TRBJ2-1; size: many; D: -; DNA: TGTGCCAGCAGTTTGCCATACTACCCGCAATTCTTC; CDR3: CASSLPYYPQFF
V: TRBV5-1; J: TRBJ2-7; size: many; D: TRBD1; DNA: TGCGCCAGCAGCTTTGTGACAGGGGGCTTCTACGAGCAGTACTTC; CDR3: CASSFVTGGFYEQYF
V: TRBV3-1; J: TRBJ2-3; size: many; D: -; DNA: TGTGCCAGCAGCCCGACACTATCGACAGATACGCAGTATTTT; CDR3: CASSPTLSTDTQYF
V: TRBV10-3; J: TRBJ2-5; size: many; D: TRBD1; DNA: TGTGCCATCAGTGATCAGACAGGGGGCATTAAAGAGACCCAGTACTTC; CDR3: CAISDQTGGIKETQYF
V: TRBV4-1; J: TRBJ2-3; size: many; D: TRBD2; DNA: TGCGCCAGCAGCCAAGACTCGCGGGGGGCGGATACGCAGTATTTT; CDR3: CASSQDSRGADTQYF
V: TRBV5-1; J: TRBJ2-1; size: many; D: -; DNA: TGCGCCAGCAGCAAGGATCTGGGCTCCTACAATGAGCAGTTCTTC; CDR3: CASSKDLGSYNEQFF
V: TRBV12-3/TRBV12-4; J: TRBJ2-3; size: many; D: -; DNA: TGTGCCAGCAGCCCCGGACCGAACACAGATACGCAGTATTTT; CDR3: CASSPGPNTDTQYF
V: TRBV20-1; J: TRBJ2-6; size: many; D: -; DNA: TGCAGTGCTAGCTCCGGGATGGAAGCTGGGGCCAACGTCCTGACTTTC; CDR3: CSASSGMEAGANVLTF
V: TRBV28; J: TRBJ1-3; size: many; D: -; DNA: TGTGCCACCAGCTCTGGAAACACCATATATTTT; CDR3: CATSSGNTIYF
V: TRBV10-2; J: TRBJ1-2; size: many; D: -; DNA: TGCGCCAGCAGTGAGGTCAGGACAGCAAACTATGGCTACACCTTC; CDR3: CASSEVRTANYGYTF